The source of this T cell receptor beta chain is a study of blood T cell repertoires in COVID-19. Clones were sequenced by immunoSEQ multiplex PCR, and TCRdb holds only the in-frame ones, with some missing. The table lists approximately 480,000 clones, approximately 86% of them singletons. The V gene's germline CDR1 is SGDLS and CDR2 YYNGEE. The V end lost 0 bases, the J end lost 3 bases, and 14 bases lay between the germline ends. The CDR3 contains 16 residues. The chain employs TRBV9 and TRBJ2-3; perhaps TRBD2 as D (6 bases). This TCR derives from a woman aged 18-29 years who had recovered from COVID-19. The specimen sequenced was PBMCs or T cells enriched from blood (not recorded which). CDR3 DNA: TGTGCCAGCAGCGTAGCAGAGGCGGGGAGGACAGATACGCAGTATTTT. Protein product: CASSVAEAGRTDTQYF. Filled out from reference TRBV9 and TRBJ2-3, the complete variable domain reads DSGVTQTPKHLITATGQRVTLRCSPRSGDLSVYWYQQSLDQGLQFLIQYYNGEERAKGNILERFSAQQFPDLHSELNLSSLELGDSALYFCASSVAEAGRTDTQYFGPGTRLTVL.